Listed below are T cell receptor beta chains from one sample, sequenced in a study of T cells expressing NK-cell markers. TCRdb reprocessed the 5' RACE reads and stores each CDR3 protein as one record, lacking DNA. The sample's table shows approximately 420,000 distinct CDR3 sequences. Sequenced input: blood T cells: a sorted CD56 or NKG2C T cell subset, CD4+ or CD8+ T cells, or bulk PBMC T cells (not recorded which). The origin of the receptors is a woman aged 45-59 years in good health. CDR3s include the opening cysteine and the closing phenylalanine or tryptophan.

TRBJ1-4,TRBV29-1,CSALGGRDEKLFF
TRBJ2-2,TRBV20-1,CSASRTKNTGELFF
TRBJ2-7,TRBV5-1,CASSLEQGLIFEQYF
TRBJ1-1,TRBV5-4,CASSSGQKWPEAFF
TRBJ2-1,TRBV20-1,CSARVGNNEQFF
TRBJ2-7,TRBV19,CASSRFSGQGTYEQYF
TRBJ2-3,TRBV15,CAAAFGGGADTQYF
TRBJ2-3,TRBV12-3/TRBV12-4,CASSLWTEADTQYF
TRBJ2-3,TRBV12-3/TRBV12-4,CASKRPTDTQYF
TRBJ2-1,TRBV20-1,CSVGGGRALGEQFF
TRBJ2-1,TRBV6-5,CASRNSGRASDEQFF
TRBJ2-1,TRBV2,CASRKRTSGANYNEQFF
TRBJ2-1,TRBV11-2,CASSLFLAGPNEQFF
TRBJ2-2,TRBV24-1,CATSERRSTGELFF
TRBJ2-1,TRBV2,CASTKDFDNEQFF
TRBJ2-7,TRBV25-1,CASGPGEWQYF